These 4 T cell receptor beta chains came from one sample sequenced in a study of blood T cells in healthy people across ages. Alongside a J-beta primer mix, a sample-barcoded 5' primer served in a second PCR lasting about 7 to 11 cycles. TCRdb re-called the 5' RACE reads with MiXCR, one entry per CDR3 protein. Of roughly 1,100,000 distinct CDR3 sequences listed, about 23% are singletons. These same data were also listed under a study on T cells of mothers and their children.

The sequencing input was blood. The receptors derive from a girl aged 2 to 10 in good health.

This clonotype was seen more than once but under ten times. The V gene is TRBV7-2, the J gene TRBJ1-4; perhaps TRBD1 as D (5 bases). CDR3 length equals 16 residues. The V end lost 1 base, the J end lost 14 bases, and 23 bases lay between the germline ends. Germline assignment: CDR1 SGHTA and CDR2 FQGNSA. Here the CDR3 DNA reads TGTGCCAGCAGCTTAGGGGGTCAGGCCTTCGGGGGTGGGCTGTTTTTT. Protein product: CASSLGGQAFGGGLFF.

In this sample, this clonotype turned up a few times. The rearrangement links TRBV20-1 to TRBJ2-5; TRBD2 is a possible D gene (6 bases). Per germline, CDR1 DFQATT and CDR2 SNEGSKA (reference sequence). This CDR3 spans 13 amino acids. The ends were cut back, 3 bases at V and 3 bases at J, with 11 bases in the middle. CDR3: CSASNGGEETQYF. CDR3 nucleotide sequence: TGCAGTGCTAGTAATGGCGGGGAAGAGACCCAGTACTTC.

The chain employs TRBV4-3 and TRBJ2-1; tentative D call: TRBD2 (6 bases). Germline V lookup: CDR1 LGHNA, CDR2 YSLEER. Trimming pared 0 bases from V and 9 bases from J, leaving 15 bases between. The CDR3 sequence is 15 residues long. This chain's CDR3 is CASSQEGLKAPEQFF. The CDR3 region has the DNA TGCGCCAGCAGCCAAGAGGGACTCAAGGCGCCTGAGCAGTTCTTC.

This clonotype was counted a few times. The chain has TRBV7-2 and TRBJ2-1, with D hard to call. The CDR3 loop spans 13 amino acids. In germline, CDR1 is SGHTA, CDR2 FQGNSA. The V and J ends lost 1 base and 9 bases respectively, with 10 bases between them. The DNA of the CDR3 is TGTGCCAGCAGCTTAGTCGGGCCGAGTGAGCAGTTCTTC. Protein: CASSLVGPSEQFF.